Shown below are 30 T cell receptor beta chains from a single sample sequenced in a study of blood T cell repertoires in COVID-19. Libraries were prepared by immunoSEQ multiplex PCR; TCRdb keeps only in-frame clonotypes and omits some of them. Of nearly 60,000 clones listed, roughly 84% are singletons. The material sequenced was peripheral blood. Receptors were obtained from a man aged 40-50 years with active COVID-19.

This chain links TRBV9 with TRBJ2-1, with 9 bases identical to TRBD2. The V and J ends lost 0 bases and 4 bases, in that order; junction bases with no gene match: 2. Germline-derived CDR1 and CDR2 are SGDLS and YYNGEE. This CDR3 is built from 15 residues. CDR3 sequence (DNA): TGTGCCAGCAGCGTAGGTGCGGGAGGGTACAATGAGCAGTTCTTC. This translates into CASSVGAGGYNEQFF.

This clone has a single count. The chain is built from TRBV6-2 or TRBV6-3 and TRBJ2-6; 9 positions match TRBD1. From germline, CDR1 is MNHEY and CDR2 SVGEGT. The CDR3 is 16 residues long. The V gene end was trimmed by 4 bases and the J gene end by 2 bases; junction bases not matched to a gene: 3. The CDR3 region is CASSFTGGTGANVLTF. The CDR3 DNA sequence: TGTGCCAGCAGTTTTACAGGGGGCACTGGGGCCAACGTCCTGACTTTC.

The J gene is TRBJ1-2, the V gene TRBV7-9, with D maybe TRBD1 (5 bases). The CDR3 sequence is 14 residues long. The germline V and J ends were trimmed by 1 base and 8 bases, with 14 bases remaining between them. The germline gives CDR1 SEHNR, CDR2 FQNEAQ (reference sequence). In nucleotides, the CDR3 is TGTGCCAGCAGCTTAGTAGCCAGGGCGGAAGGCTACACCTTC. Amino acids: CASSLVARAEGYTF.

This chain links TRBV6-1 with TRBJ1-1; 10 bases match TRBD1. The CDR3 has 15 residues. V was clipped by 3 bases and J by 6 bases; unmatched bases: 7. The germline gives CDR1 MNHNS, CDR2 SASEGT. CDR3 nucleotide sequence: TGTGCCAGCAGTGACCCGGGACAGGGGTTGTCTGAAGCTTTCTTT. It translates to CASSDPGQGLSEAFF.

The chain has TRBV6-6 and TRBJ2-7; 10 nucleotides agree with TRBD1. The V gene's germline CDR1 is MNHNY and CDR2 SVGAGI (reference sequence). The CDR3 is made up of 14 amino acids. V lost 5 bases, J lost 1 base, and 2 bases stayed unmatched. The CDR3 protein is CASSPGQGSYEQYF. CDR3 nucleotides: TGTGCCAGCAGTCCGGGACAGGGGTCCTACGAGCAGTACTTC.

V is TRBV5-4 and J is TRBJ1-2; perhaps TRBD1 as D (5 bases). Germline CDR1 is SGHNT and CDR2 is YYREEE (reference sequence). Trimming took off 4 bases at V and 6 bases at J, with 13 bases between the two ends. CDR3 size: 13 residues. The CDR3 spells CASSLPGQNGYTF. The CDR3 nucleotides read TGTGCCAGCAGCCTGCCCGGACAAAATGGCTACACCTTC.

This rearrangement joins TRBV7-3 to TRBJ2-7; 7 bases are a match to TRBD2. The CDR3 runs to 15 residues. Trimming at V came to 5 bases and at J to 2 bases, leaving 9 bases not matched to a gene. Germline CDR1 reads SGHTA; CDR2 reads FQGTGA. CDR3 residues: CASSLVGGSPYEQYF. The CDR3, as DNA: TGTGCCAGCAGCCTAGTGGGGGGGTCTCCCTACGAGCAGTACTTC.

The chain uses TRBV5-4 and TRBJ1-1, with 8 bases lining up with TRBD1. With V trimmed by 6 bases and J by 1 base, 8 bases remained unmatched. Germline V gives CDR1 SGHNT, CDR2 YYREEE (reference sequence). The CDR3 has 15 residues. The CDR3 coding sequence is TGTGCCAGCAAGTCAGGGGGCTGGGGGAACACTGAAGCTTTCTTT. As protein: CASKSGGWGNTEAFF.

This chain's CDR3 is CASSKETGARLTSYEQYF. The DNA of the CDR3 is TGTGCCAGCAGCAAAGAGACAGGGGCTAGGCTAACCTCCTACGAGCAGTACTTC. The chain has TRBV21-1 and TRBJ2-7; TRBD1 was called by the table and not checked on the DNA. TRBV21-1 is a pseudogene. The CDR3 runs 18 residues.

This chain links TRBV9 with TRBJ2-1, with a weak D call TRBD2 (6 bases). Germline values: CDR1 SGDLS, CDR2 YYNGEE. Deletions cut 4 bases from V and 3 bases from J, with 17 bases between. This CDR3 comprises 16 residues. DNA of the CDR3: TGTGCCAGCAGCTCCTCGGCCTGGCGGGACTACAATGAGCAGTTCTTC. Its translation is CASSSSAWRDYNEQFF. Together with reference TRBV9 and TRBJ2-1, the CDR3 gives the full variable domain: DSGVTQTPKHLITATGQRVTLRCSPRSGDLSVYWYQQSLDQGLQFLIQYYNGEERAKGNILERFSAQQFPDLHSELNLSSLELGDSALYFCASSSSAWRDYNEQFFGPGTRLTVL.

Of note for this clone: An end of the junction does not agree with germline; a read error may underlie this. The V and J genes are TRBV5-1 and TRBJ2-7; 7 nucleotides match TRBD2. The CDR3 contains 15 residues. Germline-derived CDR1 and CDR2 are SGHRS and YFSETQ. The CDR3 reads CASSLGLSEVYEQYF. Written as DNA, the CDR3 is TGCGCCAGCAGTTTGGGACTATCCGAGGTATACGAGCAGTACTTC.

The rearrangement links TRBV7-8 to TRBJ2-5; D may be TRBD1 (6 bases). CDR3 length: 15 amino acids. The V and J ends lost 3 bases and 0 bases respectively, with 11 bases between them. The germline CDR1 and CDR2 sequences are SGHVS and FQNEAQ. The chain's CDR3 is CASSFLGQYQETQYF. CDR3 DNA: TGTGCCAGCAGCTTTCTAGGACAGTACCAAGAGACCCAGTACTTC.

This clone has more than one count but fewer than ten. Written as DNA, the CDR3 is TGCGCCAGCAGTTCTGGACAGGGGAATCAGCCCCAGCATTTT. It specifies CASSSGQGNQPQHF. The chain combines TRBV10-1 with TRBJ1-5; 9 positions agree with TRBD1. Trimming cost V 5 bases and J 4 bases; bases outside gene matches: 3. Germline V gives CDR1 WNHNN, CDR2 SYGVQD (reference sequence). This CDR3 spans 14 amino acids.

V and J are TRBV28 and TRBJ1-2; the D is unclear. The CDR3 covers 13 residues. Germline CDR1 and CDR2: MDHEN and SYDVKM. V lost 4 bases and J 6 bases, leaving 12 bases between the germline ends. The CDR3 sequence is CASSYRVEHGYTF. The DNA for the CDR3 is TGTGCCAGCAGTTACCGGGTCGAACATGGCTACACCTTC.

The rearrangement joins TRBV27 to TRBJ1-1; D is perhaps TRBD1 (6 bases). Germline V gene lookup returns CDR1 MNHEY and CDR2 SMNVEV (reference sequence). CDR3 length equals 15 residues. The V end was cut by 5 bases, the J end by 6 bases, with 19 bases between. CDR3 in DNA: TGTGCCAGCAGTCCCGCACCCGGGGGGGCTCCTGAAGCTTTCTTT. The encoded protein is CASSPAPGGAPEAFF.

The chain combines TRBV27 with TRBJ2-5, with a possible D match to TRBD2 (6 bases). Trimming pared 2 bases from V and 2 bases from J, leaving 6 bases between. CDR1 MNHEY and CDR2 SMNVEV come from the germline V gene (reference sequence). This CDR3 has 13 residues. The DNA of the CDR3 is TGTGCCAGCAGTTTACGGGGGCAAGAGACCCAGTACTTC. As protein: CASSLRGQETQYF.

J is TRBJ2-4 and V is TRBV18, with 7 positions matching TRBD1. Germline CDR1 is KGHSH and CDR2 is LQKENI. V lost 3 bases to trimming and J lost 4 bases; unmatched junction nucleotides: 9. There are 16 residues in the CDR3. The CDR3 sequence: CASSPNREGQKNIQYF. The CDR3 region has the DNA TGTGCCAGCTCACCGAATCGTGAGGGACAGAAAAACATTCAGTACTTC.

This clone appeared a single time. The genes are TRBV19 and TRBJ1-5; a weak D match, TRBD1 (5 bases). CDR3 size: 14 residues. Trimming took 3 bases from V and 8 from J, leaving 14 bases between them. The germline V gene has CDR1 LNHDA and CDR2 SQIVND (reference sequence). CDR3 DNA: TGTGCCAGTAGTATTACAGCCCAAGGGGAGCCCCAGCATTTT. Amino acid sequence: CASSITAQGEPQHF.

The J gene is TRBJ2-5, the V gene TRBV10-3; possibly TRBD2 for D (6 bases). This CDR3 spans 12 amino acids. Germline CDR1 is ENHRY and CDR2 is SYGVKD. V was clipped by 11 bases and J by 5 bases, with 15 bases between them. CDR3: CAVKGGPETQYF. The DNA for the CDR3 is TGTGCCGTAAAAGGAGGGCCGGAGACCCAGTACTTC.

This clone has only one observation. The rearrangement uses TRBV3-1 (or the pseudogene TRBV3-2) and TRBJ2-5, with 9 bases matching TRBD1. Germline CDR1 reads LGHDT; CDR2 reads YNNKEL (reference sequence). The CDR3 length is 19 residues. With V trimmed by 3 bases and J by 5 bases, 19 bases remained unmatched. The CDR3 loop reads CASSHDIPSYRGRGETQYF. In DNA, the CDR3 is TGTGCCAGCAGCCACGACATCCCTTCTTACAGGGGGCGGGGGGAGACCCAGTACTTC.

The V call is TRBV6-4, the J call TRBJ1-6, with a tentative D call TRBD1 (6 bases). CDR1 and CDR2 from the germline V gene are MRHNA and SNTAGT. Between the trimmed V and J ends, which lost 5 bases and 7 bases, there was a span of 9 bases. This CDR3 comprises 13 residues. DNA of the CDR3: TGTGCCAGCAGTCTTACAGGGAATTCACCCCTCCACTTT. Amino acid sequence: CASSLTGNSPLHF.

Here the CDR3 reads CASSRGLAGGSYEQYF. The CDR3 DNA is TGTGCCAGCAGCAGGGGGCTAGCGGGAGGCTCCTACGAGCAGTACTTC. The chain has TRBV5-4 and TRBJ2-7; 11 bases line up with TRBD2. The CDR3 has 16 amino acids. Looked up from germline, CDR1 is SGHNT and CDR2 is YYREEE (reference sequence). V was clipped by 4 bases and J by 0 bases; unmatched bases: 6. The full variable domain, in which reference TRBV5-4 and TRBJ2-7 provide the parts outside the CDR3, is ETGVTQSPTHLIKTRGQQVTLRCSSQSGHNTVSWYQQALGQGPQFIFQYYREEENGRGNFPPRFSGLQFPNYSSELNVNALELDDSALYLCASSRGLAGGSYEQYFGPGTRLTVT.

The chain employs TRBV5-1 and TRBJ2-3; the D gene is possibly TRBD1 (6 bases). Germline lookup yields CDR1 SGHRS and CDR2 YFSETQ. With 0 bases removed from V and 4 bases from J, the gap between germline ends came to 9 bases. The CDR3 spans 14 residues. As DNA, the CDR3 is TGCGCCAGCAGCTTGGAACAGGGCGCAGATACGCAGTATTTT. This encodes CASSLEQGADTQYF.

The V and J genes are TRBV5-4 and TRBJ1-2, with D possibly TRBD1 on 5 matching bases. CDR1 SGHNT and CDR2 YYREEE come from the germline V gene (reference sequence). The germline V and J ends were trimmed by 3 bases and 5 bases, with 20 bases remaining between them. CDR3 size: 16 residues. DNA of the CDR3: TGTGCCAGCAGCTCTTGGACGGCCCAGGGCTGGTATGGCTACACCTTC. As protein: CASSSWTAQGWYGYTF.

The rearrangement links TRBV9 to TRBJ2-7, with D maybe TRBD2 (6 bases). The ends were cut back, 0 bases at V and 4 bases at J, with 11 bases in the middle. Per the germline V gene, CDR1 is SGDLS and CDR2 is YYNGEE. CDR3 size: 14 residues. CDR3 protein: CASSVATGGYEQYF. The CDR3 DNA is TGTGCCAGCAGCGTAGCCACAGGAGGGTACGAGCAGTACTTC.

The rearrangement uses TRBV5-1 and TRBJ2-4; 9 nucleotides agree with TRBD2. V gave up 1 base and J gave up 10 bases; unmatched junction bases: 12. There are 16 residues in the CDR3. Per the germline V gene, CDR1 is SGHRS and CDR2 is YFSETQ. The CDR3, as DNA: TGCGCCAGCAGCTTGTTAATAGCGGGAGATTTAAGTATTCAGTACTTC. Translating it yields CASSLLIAGDLSIQYF.

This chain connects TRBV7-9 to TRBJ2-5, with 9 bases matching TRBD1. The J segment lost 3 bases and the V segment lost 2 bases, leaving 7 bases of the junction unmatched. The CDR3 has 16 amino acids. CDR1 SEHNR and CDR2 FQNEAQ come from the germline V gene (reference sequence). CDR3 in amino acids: CASSLIRTGAKETQYF. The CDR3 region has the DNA TGTGCCAGCAGCTTAATAAGGACAGGGGCTAAAGAGACCCAGTACTTC. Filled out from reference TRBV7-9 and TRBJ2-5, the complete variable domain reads DTGVSQNPRHKITKRGQNVTFRCDPISEHNRLYWYRQTLGQGPEFLTYFQNEAQLEKSRLLSDRFSAERPKGSFSTLEIQRTEQGDSAMYLCASSLIRTGAKETQYFGPGTRLLVL.

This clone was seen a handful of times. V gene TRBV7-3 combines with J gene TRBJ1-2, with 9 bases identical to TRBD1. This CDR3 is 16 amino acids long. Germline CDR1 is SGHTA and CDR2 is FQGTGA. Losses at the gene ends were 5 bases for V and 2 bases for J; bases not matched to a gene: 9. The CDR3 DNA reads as TGTGCCAGCAGCCCAACGGGGACAGGGCTCAACTATGGCTACACCTTC. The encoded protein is CASSPTGTGLNYGYTF.

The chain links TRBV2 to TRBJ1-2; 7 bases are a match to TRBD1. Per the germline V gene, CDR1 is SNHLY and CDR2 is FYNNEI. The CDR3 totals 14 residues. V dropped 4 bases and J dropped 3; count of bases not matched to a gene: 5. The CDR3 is CASSVSQGDYGYTF. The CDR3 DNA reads TGTGCCAGCAGTGTCTCCCAGGGGGACTATGGCTACACCTTC.

For the CDR3, the DNA is TGTGCCAGCAGCTTAATGAATGGCTTTGAGCTGTTTTTT. It translates to CASSLMNGFELFF. The genes are TRBV11-2 and TRBJ2-2; no reliable D call. The CDR3 extends over 13 amino acids. Germline V CDR1 and CDR2: SGHAT, FQNNGV. Deletions cut 2 bases from V and 11 bases from J, with 12 bases between.